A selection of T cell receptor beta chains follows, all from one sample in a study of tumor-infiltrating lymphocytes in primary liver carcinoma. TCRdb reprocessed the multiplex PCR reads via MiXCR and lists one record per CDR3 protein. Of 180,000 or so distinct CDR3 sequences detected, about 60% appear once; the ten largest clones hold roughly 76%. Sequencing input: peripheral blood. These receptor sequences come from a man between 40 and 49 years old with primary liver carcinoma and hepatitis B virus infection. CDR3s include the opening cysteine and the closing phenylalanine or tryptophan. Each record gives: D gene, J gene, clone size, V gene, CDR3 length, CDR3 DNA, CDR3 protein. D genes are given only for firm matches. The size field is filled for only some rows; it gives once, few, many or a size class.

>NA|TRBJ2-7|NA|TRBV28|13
TGTGCCAGCAGTTTAGAGGGGTTGCGGGAGCAGTACTTC
CASSLEGLREQYF
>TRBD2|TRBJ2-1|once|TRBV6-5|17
TGTACCAGCAGTTCAACTCCGGGATTAGCGGGAATCAATGAGCAGTTCTTC
CTSSSTPGLAGINEQFF
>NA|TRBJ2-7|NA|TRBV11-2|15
TGTGCCAGCAGCTTAAGTCCGACAGGCCTGGGGGAGCAGTACTTC
CASSLSPTGLGEQYF
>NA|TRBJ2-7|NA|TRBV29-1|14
TGCAGCGTTGACATATCGGGCAACTCCTACGAGCAGTACTTC
CSVDISGNSYEQYF
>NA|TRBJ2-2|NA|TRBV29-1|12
TGCAGAGGACTGGGGGAGGCCGGGGAGCTGTTTTTT
CRGLGEAGELFF
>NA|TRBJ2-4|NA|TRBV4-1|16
TGCGCCAGCAGCCTCACCGGGGAACTAGCCAAAAACATTCAGTACTTC
CASSLTGELAKNIQYF
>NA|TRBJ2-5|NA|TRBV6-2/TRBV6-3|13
TGTGCCAGCAGCCCACCAGTCCAAGAGACCCAGTACTTC
CASSPPVQETQYF
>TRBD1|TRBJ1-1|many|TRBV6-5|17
TGTGCCAGCAGTTACTCGGGGACAGAGTACTTGAACACTGAAGCTTTCTTT
CASSYSGTEYLNTEAFF
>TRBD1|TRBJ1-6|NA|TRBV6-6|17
TGTGCCAGCAGTTACTCAAAGGCAGGGGGTATCAGGTCACCCCTCCACTTT
CASSYSKAGGIRSPLHF
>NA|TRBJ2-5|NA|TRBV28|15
TGTGCCAGCAGTTTATGGGAGACTAGTGTAGAGACCCAGTACTTC
CASSLWETSVETQYF
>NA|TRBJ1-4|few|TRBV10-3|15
TGTGCCATCAGACCGGAGTATGGAACTAATGAAAAACTGTTTTTT
CAIRPEYGTNEKLFF
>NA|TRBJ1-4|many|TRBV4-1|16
TGCGCCAGCAGCCGGGGGACCTATGCAACTAATGAAAAACTGTTTTTT
CASSRGTYATNEKLFF
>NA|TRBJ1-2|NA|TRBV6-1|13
TGTGCCAGCACCATGACAGAGTCCTATGGCTACACCTTC
CASTMTESYGYTF
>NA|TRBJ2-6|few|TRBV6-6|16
TGTGCCAGCAGTTACTTAGCCTCCTCTGGGGCCAACGTCCTGACTTTC
CASSYLASSGANVLTF
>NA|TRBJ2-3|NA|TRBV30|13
TGTGCCTGGAGTGTACCGAACGCAGATACGCAGTATTTT
CAWSVPNADTQYF
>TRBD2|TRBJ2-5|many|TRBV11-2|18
TGTGCCAGCAGCTTCGGGACTAGCGGGAGGTGGGGCCAAGAGACCCAGTACTTC
CASSFGTSGRWGQETQYF
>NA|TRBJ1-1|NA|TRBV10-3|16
TGTGGCATCAGTGAGCCACGGGGGGCCAAATACCTAGAAGCTTTATTT
CGISEPRGAKYLEALF
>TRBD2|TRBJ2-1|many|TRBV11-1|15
TGTGCCAGCAGCTTCGGGACTAGCGGCTACAATGAGCAGTTCTTC
CASSFGTSGYNEQFF
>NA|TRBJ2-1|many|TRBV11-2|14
TGTGCCAGCAGCTTATTCGGCAGATACAATGAGCAGTTCTTC
CASSLFGRYNEQFF
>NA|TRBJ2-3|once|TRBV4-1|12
TGCGCCGGCATCCAAGACATAGATACGCAGTATTTT
CAGIQDIDTQYF
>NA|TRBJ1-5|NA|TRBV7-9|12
TGTGCCAGCAGCTTAGCGGAGGGGCCCCAGCATTTT
CASSLAEGPQHF
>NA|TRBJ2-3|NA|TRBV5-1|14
TGCGCCAGCAGCTTGGGGGACTTCACAGATACGCGGTATTTT
CASSLGDFTDTRYF
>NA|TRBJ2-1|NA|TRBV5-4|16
TGTGCCAGCAGAACCTCCGTGGACTTGACTTACAATGAGCAGTTCTTC
CASRTSVDLTYNEQFF
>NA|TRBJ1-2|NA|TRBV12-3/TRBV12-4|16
TGTGCCAGCGGTTTTTTCATTGGACCTGAATTCTATGGCTACACCTTC
CASGFFIGPEFYGYTF
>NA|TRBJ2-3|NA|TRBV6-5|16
TGTGCCAGCAGTTACTCCGTTGCTATTAGCACAGATACGCAGTATTTT
CASSYSVAISTDTQYF
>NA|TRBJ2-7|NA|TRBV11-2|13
TGCGCCAGCAGCCACGGGACAAACTGCGAGCAGTACTTC
CASSHGTNCEQYF
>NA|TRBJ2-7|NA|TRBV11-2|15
TGTGCCAGCAGCTTAGATCGACGGCGGAGCTACGAGCAGTACTTC
CASSLDRRRSYEQYF
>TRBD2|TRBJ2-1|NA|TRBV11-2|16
TGTGCCAGCAGCTCATTTCCAGCGGGATGGGCCAATGAGCACTTCTTC
CASSSFPAGWANEHFF
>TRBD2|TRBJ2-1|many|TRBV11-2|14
TGTGCCAGCAGTTCGCCCCGACTAGCGGGCCCCCAGTTCTTC
CASSSPRLAGPQFF
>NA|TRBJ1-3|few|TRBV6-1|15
TGTGCCAGCAGTCTGATGGAGGGCAATGGAAACACCATATATTTT
CASSLMEGNGNTIYF
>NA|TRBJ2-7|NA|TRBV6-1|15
TGTGCCAGCGCAAACACAGGGGCGGGACAAGAGACCCAATACTTC
CASANTGAGQETQYF
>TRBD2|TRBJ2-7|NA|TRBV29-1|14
TGCAGCGCCCTAGGACTAGCGGTCTCCTACGAGCAGTACTTC
CSALGLAVSYEQYF